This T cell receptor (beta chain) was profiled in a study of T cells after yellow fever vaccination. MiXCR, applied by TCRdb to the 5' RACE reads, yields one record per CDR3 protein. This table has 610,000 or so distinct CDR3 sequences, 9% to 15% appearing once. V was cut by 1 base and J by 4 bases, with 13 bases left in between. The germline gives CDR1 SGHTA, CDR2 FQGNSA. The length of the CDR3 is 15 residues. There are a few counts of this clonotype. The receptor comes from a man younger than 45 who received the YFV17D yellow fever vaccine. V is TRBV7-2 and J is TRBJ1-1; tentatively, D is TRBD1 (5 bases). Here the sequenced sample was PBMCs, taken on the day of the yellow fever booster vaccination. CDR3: CASSLVPAGTTEAFF. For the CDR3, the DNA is TGTGCCAGCAGCTTAGTCCCGGCGGGGACCACTGAAGCTTTCTTT.